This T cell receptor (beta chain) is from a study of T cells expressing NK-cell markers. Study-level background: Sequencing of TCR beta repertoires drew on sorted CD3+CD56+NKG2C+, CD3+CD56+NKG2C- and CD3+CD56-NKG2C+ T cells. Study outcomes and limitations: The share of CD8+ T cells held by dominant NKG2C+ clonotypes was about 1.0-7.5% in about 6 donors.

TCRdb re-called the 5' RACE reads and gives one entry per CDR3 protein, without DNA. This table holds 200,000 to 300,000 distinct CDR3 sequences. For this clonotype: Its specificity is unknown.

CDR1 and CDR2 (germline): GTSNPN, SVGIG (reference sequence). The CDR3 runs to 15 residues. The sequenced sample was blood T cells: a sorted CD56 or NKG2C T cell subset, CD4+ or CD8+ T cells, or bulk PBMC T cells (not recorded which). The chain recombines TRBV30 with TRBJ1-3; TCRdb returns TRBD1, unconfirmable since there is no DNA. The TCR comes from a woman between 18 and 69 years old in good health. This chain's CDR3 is CAWSTRRAPGNTIYF.